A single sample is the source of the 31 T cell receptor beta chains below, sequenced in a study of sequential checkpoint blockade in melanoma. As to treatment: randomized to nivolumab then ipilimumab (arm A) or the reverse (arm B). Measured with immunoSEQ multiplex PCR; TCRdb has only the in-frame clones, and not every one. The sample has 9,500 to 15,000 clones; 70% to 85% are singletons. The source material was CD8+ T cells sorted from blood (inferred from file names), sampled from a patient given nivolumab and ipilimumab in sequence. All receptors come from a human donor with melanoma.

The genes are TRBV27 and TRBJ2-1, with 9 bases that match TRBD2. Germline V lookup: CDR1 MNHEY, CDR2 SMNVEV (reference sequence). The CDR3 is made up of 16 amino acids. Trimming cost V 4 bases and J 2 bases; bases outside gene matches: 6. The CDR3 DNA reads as TGTGCCAGCAGTTCCCCACTAGCGGGCGCCTACAATGAGCAGTTCTTC. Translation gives CASSSPLAGAYNEQFF.

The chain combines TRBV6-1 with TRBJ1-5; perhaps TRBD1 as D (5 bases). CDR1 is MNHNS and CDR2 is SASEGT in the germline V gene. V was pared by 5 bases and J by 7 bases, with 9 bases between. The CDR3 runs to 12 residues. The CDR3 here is CASSPGYQPQHF. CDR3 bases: TGTGCCAGCAGTCCAGGGTACCAGCCCCAGCATTTT.

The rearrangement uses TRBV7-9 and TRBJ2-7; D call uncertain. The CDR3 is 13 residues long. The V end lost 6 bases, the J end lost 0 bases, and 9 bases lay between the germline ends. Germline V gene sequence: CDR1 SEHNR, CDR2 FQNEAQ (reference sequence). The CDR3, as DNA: TGTGCCAGCAGGGCTCCTTACTCCTACGAGCAGTACTTC. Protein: CASRAPYSYEQYF.

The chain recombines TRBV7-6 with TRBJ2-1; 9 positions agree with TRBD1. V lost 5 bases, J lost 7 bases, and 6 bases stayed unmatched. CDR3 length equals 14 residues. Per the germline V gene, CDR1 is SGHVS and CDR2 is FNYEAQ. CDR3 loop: CASSPRTGENEQFF. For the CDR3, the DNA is TGTGCCAGCAGCCCACGGACAGGGGAAAATGAGCAGTTCTTC.

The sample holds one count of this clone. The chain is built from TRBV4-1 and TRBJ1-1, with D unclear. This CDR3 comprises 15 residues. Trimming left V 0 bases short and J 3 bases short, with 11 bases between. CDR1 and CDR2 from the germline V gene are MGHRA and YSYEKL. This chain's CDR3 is CASSQDQFGDTEAFF. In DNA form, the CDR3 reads TGCGCCAGCAGCCAAGATCAGTTTGGAGACACTGAAGCTTTCTTT.

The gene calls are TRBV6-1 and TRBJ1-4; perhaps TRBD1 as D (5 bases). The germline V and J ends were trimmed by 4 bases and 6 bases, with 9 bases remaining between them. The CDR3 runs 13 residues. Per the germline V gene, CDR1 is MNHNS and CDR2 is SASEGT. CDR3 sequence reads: CASSGSGHEKLFF. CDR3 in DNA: TGTGCCAGCAGTGGGTCAGGGCATGAAAAACTGTTTTTT.

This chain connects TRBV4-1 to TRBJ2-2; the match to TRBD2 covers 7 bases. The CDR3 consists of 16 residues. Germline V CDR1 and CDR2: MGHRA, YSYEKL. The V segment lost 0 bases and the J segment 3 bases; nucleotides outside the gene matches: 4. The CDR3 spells CASSQDRLADTGELFF. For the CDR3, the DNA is TGCGCCAGCAGCCAAGATAGGCTAGCGGACACCGGGGAGCTGTTTTTT.

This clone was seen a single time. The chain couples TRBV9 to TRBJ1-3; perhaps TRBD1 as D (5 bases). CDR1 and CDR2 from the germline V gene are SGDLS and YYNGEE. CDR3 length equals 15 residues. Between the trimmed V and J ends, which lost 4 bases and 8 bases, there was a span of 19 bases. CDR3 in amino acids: CASSLWGDGPDTIYF. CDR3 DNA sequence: TGTGCCAGCAGCCTATGGGGGGATGGACCTGACACCATATATTTT.

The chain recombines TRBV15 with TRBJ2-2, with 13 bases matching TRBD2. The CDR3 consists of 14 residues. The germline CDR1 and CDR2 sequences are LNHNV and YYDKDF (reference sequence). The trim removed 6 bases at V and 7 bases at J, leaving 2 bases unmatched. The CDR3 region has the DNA TGTGCCACCAGACTAGCGGGAGGGATCGGGGAGCTGTTTTTT. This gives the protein CATRLAGGIGELFF.

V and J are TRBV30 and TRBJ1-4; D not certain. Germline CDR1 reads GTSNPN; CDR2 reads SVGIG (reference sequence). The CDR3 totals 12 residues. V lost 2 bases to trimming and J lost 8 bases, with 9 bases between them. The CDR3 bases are TGTGCCTGGAGTTACACCGGGGAAAAACTGTTTTTT. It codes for CAWSYTGEKLFF.

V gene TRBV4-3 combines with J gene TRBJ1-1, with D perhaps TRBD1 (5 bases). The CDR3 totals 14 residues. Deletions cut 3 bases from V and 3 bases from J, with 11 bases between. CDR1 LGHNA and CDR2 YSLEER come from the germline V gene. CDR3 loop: CASSHLDRDTEAFF. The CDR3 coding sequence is TGCGCCAGCAGCCACCTAGACAGAGACACTGAAGCTTTCTTT.

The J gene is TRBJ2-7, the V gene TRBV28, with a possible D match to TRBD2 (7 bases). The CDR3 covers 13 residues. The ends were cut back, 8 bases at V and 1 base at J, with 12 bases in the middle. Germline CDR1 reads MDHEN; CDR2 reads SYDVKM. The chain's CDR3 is CASARGGSYEQYF. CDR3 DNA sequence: TGTGCCAGCGCGAGGGGGGGGTCCTACGAGCAGTACTTC.

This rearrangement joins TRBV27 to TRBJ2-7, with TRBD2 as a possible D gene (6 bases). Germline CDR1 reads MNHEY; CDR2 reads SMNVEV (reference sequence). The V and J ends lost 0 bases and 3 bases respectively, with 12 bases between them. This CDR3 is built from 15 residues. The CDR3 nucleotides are TGTGCCAGCAGTTTATCGGCGGGGCTATACTACGAGCAGTACTTC. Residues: CASSLSAGLYYEQYF.

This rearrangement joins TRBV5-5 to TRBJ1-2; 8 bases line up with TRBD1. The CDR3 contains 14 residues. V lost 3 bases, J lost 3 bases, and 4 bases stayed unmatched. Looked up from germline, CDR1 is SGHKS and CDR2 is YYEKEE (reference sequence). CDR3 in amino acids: CASSWATGDYGYTF. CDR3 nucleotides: TGTGCCAGCAGCTGGGCGACAGGGGACTATGGCTACACCTTC.

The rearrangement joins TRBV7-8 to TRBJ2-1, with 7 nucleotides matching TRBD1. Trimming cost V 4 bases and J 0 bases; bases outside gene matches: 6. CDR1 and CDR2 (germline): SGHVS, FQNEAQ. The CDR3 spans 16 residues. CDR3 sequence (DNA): TGTGCCAGCAGCTCGTCACAGGGGAGCTCCTACAATGAGCAGTTCTTC. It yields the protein CASSSSQGSSYNEQFF.

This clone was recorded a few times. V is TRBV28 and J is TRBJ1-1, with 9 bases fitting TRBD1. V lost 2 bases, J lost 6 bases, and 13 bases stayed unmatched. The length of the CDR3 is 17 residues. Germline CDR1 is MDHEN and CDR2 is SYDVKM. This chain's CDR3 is CASSLILPGQGSAEAFF. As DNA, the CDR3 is TGTGCCAGCAGTTTAATTCTTCCGGGACAGGGAAGCGCTGAAGCTTTCTTT. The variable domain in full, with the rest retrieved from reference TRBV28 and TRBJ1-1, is DVKVTQSSRYLVKRTGEKVFLECVQDMDHENMFWYRQDPGLGLRLIYFSYDVKMKEKGDIPEGYSVSREKKERFSLILESASTNQTSMYLCASSLILPGQGSAEAFFGQGTRLTVV.

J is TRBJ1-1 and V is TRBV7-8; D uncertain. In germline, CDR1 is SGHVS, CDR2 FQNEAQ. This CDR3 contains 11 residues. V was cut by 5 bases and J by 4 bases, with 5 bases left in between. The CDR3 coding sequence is TGTGCCAGCAGCCGAGGCACTGAAGCTTTCTTT. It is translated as CASSRGTEAFF.

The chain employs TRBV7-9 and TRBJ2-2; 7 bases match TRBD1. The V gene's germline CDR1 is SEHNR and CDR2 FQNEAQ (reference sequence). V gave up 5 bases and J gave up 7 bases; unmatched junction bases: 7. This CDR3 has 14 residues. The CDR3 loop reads CASSTTGVDGELFF. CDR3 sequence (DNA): TGTGCCAGCAGCACTACAGGGGTCGACGGGGAGCTGTTTTTT.

The CDR3 DNA sequence: TGCGCCAGCAGCCAAGGACAGCCGGACTACGAGCAGTACTTC. Its translation: CASSQGQPDYEQYF. The rearrangement joins TRBV4-1 to TRBJ2-7, with a tentative D call TRBD1 (5 bases). The V gene lost 1 base and the J gene lost 3 bases, with 10 bases spanning the gap. This CDR3 region has 14 residues. The germline V gene has CDR1 MGHRA and CDR2 YSYEKL.

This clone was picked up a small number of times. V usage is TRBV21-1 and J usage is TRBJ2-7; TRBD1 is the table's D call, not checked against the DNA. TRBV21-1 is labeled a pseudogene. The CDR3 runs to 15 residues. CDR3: CASTSLAGHSYEQYF. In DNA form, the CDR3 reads TGTGCCAGCACATCTCTGGCAGGGCACTCCTACGAGCAGTACTTC.

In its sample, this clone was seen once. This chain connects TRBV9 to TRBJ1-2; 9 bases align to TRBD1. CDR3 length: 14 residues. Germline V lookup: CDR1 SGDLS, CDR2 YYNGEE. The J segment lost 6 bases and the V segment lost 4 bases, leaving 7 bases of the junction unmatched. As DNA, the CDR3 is TGTGCCAGCAGCCCTAACAGGGGGCGCGATGGCTACACCTTC. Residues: CASSPNRGRDGYTF.

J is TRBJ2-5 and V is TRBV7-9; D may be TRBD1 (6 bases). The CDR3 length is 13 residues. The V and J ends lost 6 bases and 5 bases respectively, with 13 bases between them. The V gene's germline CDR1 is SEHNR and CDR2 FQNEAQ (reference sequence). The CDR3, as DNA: TGTGCCAGCAGTCCTGAAGGGGGTGAGACCCAGTACTTC. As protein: CASSPEGGETQYF.

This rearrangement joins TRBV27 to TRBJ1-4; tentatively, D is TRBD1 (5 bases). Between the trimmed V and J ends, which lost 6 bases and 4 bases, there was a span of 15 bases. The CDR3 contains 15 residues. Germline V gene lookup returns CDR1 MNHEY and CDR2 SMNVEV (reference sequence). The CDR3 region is CASSPGGGGNEKLFF. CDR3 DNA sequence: TGTGCCAGCAGCCCCGGGGGGGGAGGTAATGAAAAACTGTTTTTT.

The CDR3 DNA reads TGTGCCATCAGTGAGGACGTCTTGAGGGAGCAGTACTTC. Translated: CAISEDVLREQYF. The V gene is TRBV10-3, the J gene TRBJ2-7; D gene uncertain. Germline CDR1 and CDR2: ENHRY and SYGVKD. This CDR3 region has 13 residues. V was clipped by 2 bases and J by 7 bases, with 12 bases between them.

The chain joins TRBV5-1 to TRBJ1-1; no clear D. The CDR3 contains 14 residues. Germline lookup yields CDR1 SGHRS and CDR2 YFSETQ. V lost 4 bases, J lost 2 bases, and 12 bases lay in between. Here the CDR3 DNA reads TGCGCCAGCAGCGAGGGTTGGGGAAACACTGAAGCTTTCTTT. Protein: CASSEGWGNTEAFF.

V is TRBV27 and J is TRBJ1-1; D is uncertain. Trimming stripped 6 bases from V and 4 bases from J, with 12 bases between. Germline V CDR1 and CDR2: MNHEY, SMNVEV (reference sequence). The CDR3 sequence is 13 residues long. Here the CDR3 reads CASSPSVRTEAFF. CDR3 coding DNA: TGTGCCAGCAGCCCGTCGGTCCGCACTGAAGCTTTCTTT.

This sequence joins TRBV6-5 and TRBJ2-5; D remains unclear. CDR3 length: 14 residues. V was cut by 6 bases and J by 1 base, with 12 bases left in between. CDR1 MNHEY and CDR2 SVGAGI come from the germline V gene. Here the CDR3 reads CASSRVGSQETQYF. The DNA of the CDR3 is TGTGCCAGCAGCCGGGTAGGCAGCCAAGAGACCCAGTACTTC.

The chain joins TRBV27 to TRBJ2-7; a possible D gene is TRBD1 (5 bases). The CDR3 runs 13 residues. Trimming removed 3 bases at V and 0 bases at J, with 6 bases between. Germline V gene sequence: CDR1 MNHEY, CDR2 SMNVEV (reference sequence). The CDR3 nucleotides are TGTGCCAGCAGTTTCAGGGCCTCCTACGAGCAGTACTTC. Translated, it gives CASSFRASYEQYF.

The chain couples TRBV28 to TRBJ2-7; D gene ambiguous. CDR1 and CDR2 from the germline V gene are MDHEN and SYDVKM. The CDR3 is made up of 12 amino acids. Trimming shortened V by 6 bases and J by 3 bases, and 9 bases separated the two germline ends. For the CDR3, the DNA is TGTGCCAGCAGCCACACATACTACGAGCAGTACTTC. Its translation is CASSHTYYEQYF. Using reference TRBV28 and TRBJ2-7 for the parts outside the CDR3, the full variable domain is DVKVTQSSRYLVKRTGEKVFLECVQDMDHENMFWYRQDPGLGLRLIYFSYDVKMKEKGDIPEGYSVSREKKERFSLILESASTNQTSMYLCASSHTYYEQYFGPGTRLTVT.

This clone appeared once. The CDR3 sequence: CASSVAGDPNEQFF. The CDR3 DNA sequence: TGTGCCAGCAGCGTAGCGGGAGATCCCAATGAGCAGTTCTTC. The chain has TRBV9 and TRBJ2-1, with D maybe TRBD2 (6 bases). This CDR3 is built from 14 residues. The germline gives CDR1 SGDLS, CDR2 YYNGEE. The V end was cut by 0 bases, the J end by 6 bases, with 10 bases between.

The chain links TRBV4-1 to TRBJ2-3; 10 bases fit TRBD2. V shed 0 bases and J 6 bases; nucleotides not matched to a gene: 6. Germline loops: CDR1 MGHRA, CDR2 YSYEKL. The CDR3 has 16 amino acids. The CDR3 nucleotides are TGCGCCAGCAGCCAAGATCCGGGACTAGCGCGGGATACGCAGTATTTT. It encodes CASSQDPGLARDTQYF.